These T cell receptor beta chains were read from a single sample in a study of cytotoxic CD8 clonotypes in ibrutinib-treated CLL. Data came from immunoSEQ multiplex PCR; TCRdb stores just in-frame clones and leaves some out. The table has some 150,000 clones, roughly 77% seen once. Specimen: PBMCs, collected after 12 months of ibrutinib treatment. The receptors were sampled from a human donor with chronic lymphocytic leukemia. Both conserved end residues are part of each CDR3. Fields, in order: CDR3 DNA, CDR3 protein, clone size, V gene, D gene, CDR3 length, J gene. A D gene is named only where the DNA matches it firmly. Size is stated for part of the rows, as once, few or many counts, or as a class when the clone is expanded.

DNA: TGTGCCAGCAGTACGGACAGGGATTCCTACAATGAGCAGTTCTTC
CDR3: CASSTDRDSYNEQFF
size: NA
V: TRBV6-4
D: TRBD1
length: 15
J: TRBJ2-1

DNA: TGTGCCACCAGCGGGGGGGTTGGGCAGGGCGGTCAGCCCCAGCATTTT
CDR3: CATSGGVGQGGQPQHF
size: NA
V: TRBV15
D: NA
length: 16
J: TRBJ1-5

DNA: TGTGCCAGCAGTTTTCCAAGGTGGAGCAATCAGCCCCAGCATTTT
CDR3: CASSFPRWSNQPQHF
size: NA
V: TRBV28
D: NA
length: 15
J: TRBJ1-5

DNA: TGTGCCAGCGGAACTAGCGGGAGGGCCAGGGAGCAGTACTTC
CDR3: CASGTSGRAREQYF
size: NA
V: TRBV25-1
D: TRBD2
length: 14
J: TRBJ2-7

DNA: TGTGCCAGCTCACCACAGGGGGATCAGTACGAGCAGTACTTC
CDR3: CASSPQGDQYEQYF
size: NA
V: TRBV18
D: NA
length: 14
J: TRBJ2-7

DNA: TGTGCCAGCAGCGTAGCCGGGCTAGCGGGGTCTCTTGAGCAGTACTTC
CDR3: CASSVAGLAGSLEQYF
size: NA
V: TRBV9
D: TRBD2
length: 16
J: TRBJ2-7

DNA: TGCGCCAGCAGGACCGGGACAGATACTGCCTTTTTGGTCCGGCCCCAAGAGACCCAGTACTTC
CDR3: CASRTGTDTAFLVRPQETQYF
size: NA
V: TRBV10-1
D: TRBD1
length: 21
J: TRBJ2-5

DNA: TGTGCCAGCAGCTTCCCTCTTAAGGGAGTGAACACTGAAGCTTTCTTT
CDR3: CASSFPLKGVNTEAFF
size: NA
V: TRBV11-3
D: NA
length: 16
J: TRBJ1-1

DNA: TGTGCCAGCAGCCTCCCGACGCGGGGGCGGGGGGTCTATGGCTACACCTTC
CDR3: CASSLPTRGRGVYGYTF
size: NA
V: TRBV11-3
D: NA
length: 17
J: TRBJ1-2

DNA: TGTGCCAGCAGCCAAGGCGGGACTAGCGGTACCTACAATGAGCAGTTCTTC
CDR3: CASSQGGTSGTYNEQFF
size: NA
V: TRBV4-2
D: TRBD2
length: 17
J: TRBJ2-1

DNA: TGTGCCAGCAGCTTGGCCGCGGGAGGGACAGATACGCAGTATTTT
CDR3: CASSLAAGGTDTQYF
size: NA
V: TRBV5-6
D: TRBD2
length: 15
J: TRBJ2-3

DNA: TGTGCCAGCAGCCCGGGAGGGACTACCACCCCCTACGAGCAGTACTTC
CDR3: CASSPGGTTTPYEQYF
size: NA
V: TRBV9
D: TRBD2
length: 16
J: TRBJ2-7

DNA: TGTGCCAGCAGCTTATGGGACGCGACCGGGGAGCTGTTTTTT
CDR3: CASSLWDATGELFF
size: NA
V: TRBV11-3
D: NA
length: 14
J: TRBJ2-2

DNA: TGTGCCTGGAGTGTGGCCGGGGGTAATCAGCCCCAGCATTTT
CDR3: CAWSVAGGNQPQHF
size: NA
V: TRBV30
D: NA
length: 14
J: TRBJ1-5

DNA: TGTGCCAGCAGCTTGGAAGTGACAGGGCGAGAAAAACTGTTTTTT
CDR3: CASSLEVTGREKLFF
size: NA
V: TRBV4-2
D: TRBD1
length: 15
J: TRBJ1-4

DNA: TGTGCCAGCAGTCCCCGGACAGGGATGGGGGTGGGGGACTACGAGCAGTACTTC
CDR3: CASSPRTGMGVGDYEQYF
size: NA
V: TRBV28
D: TRBD1
length: 18
J: TRBJ2-7

DNA: TGTGCCAGCAGCCCGGGACAGAAGAACACTGAAGCTTTCTTT
CDR3: CASSPGQKNTEAFF
size: NA
V: TRBV13
D: TRBD1
length: 14
J: TRBJ1-1

DNA: TGTGCCAGCAGCTTACCTGACCAAGAGACCCAGTACTTC
CDR3: CASSLPDQETQYF
size: NA
V: TRBV7-9
D: NA
length: 13
J: TRBJ2-5

DNA: TGTGCCAGCTCATCCGACGGGGCTTCACCCCTCCACTTT
CDR3: CASSSDGASPLHF
size: NA
V: TRBV18
D: NA
length: 13
J: TRBJ1-6

DNA: TGTGCCAGCAGTTACTCCCCTAGCGGCTACAATGAGCAGTTCTTC
CDR3: CASSYSPSGYNEQFF
size: few
V: TRBV6-5
D: TRBD2
length: 15
J: TRBJ2-1

DNA: TGTGCCAGCAGCTTAATCCCAACAGAGACCCAGTACTTC
CDR3: CASSLIPTETQYF
size: once
V: TRBV7-2
D: NA
length: 13
J: TRBJ2-5

DNA: TGCGCCAGCAGCGATGGACAGGGTCCCTACAATGAGCAGTTCTTC
CDR3: CASSDGQGPYNEQFF
size: NA
V: TRBV5-1
D: TRBD1
length: 15
J: TRBJ2-1

DNA: TGCGCCAGCGGGACCACCGTACTGGGGCCAGGGTCCGCCAAAAACATTCAGTACTTC
CDR3: CASGTTVLGPGSAKNIQYF
size: NA
V: TRBV5-1
D: NA
length: 19
J: TRBJ2-4

DNA: TGTGCCAGCAGCCTAGAAGATACGCAGTATTTT
CDR3: CASSLEDTQYF
size: NA
V: TRBV7-9
D: NA
length: 11
J: TRBJ2-3

DNA: TGTGCCAGTAGTATAGCCAGGGGGCTAGGGGAGACCCAGTACTTC
CDR3: CASSIARGLGETQYF
size: few
V: TRBV19
D: TRBD1
length: 15
J: TRBJ2-5

DNA: TGTGCCAGCAGCTTAGGCGGGTCGGGGATCAACGAGCAGTACTTC
CDR3: CASSLGGSGINEQYF
size: NA
V: TRBV11-3
D: NA
length: 15
J: TRBJ2-7

DNA: TGTGCCAGCAGCCCAGCCGGGACAGCGATATTCTCTGGAAACACCATATATTTT
CDR3: CASSPAGTAIFSGNTIYF
size: once
V: TRBV27
D: TRBD1
length: 18
J: TRBJ1-3

DNA: TGTGCCAGCAGCTTGGATCGGACAGCAAAGAGCTCCTATAATTCACCCCTCCACTTT
CDR3: CASSLDRTAKSSYNSPLHF
size: few
V: TRBV5-5
D: NA
length: 19
J: TRBJ1-6

DNA: TGTGCCTGGGGACAGGGAGGCACTGAAGCTTTCTTT
CDR3: CAWGQGGTEAFF
size: NA
V: TRBV30
D: TRBD1
length: 12
J: TRBJ1-1

DNA: TGTGCCAGCGTCAGTACAGGGGGGGACACTGAAGCTTTCTTT
CDR3: CASVSTGGDTEAFF
size: NA
V: TRBV2
D: TRBD1
length: 14
J: TRBJ1-1

DNA: TGCGCCAGCAGCTTGGGCGGGGGACCCGAGCAGTTCTTC
CDR3: CASSLGGGPEQFF
size: NA
V: TRBV5-1
D: TRBD2
length: 13
J: TRBJ2-1

DNA: TGTGCCACCCGGGGGGGACTCACGAACACCGGGGAGCTGTTTTTT
CDR3: CATRGGLTNTGELFF
size: NA
V: TRBV9
D: TRBD2
length: 15
J: TRBJ2-2

DNA: TGTGCCAGCAGTTCGGACGGGTTTACTAAACTATTTGGCTACACCTTC
CDR3: CASSSDGFTKLFGYTF
size: NA
V: TRBV28
D: NA
length: 16
J: TRBJ1-2

DNA: TGTGCCAGCAGTTACTTGAGCGCGAGCGGGGAGCTGTTTTTT
CDR3: CASSYLSASGELFF
size: NA
V: TRBV6-5
D: NA
length: 14
J: TRBJ2-2

DNA: TGTGCCAGCAGCTTGCCGACAGTGAACACTGAAGCTTTCTTT
CDR3: CASSLPTVNTEAFF
size: few
V: TRBV5-6
D: NA
length: 14
J: TRBJ1-1

DNA: TGTGCCAGCAGTGAAGGTGTGTGGGAGACCCAGTACTTC
CDR3: CASSEGVWETQYF
size: NA
V: TRBV6-1
D: NA
length: 13
J: TRBJ2-5

DNA: TGTGCCAGCAGTTACGCCCGGAGGGAGAAACTGTTTTTT
CDR3: CASSYARREKLFF
size: NA
V: TRBV6-5
D: NA
length: 13
J: TRBJ1-4

DNA: TGCGCCAGCAGCTTGGCCTCGAGCGGGGTACCCTACGAGCAGTACTTC
CDR3: CASSLASSGVPYEQYF
size: NA
V: TRBV5-1
D: TRBD2
length: 16
J: TRBJ2-7

DNA: TGTGCCAGCAGCCCCAATTTCTCCTACGAGCAGTACTTC
CDR3: CASSPNFSYEQYF
size: NA
V: TRBV9
D: NA
length: 13
J: TRBJ2-7

DNA: TGTGCCAGCAGTGCCGGGGTGGGCCAAGAGACCCAGTACTTC
CDR3: CASSAGVGQETQYF
size: NA
V: TRBV9
D: NA
length: 14
J: TRBJ2-5

DNA: TGTGCCAGCAGCTTAGACAAGGGCGGGAATCAGCCCCAGCATTTT
CDR3: CASSLDKGGNQPQHF
size: few
V: TRBV7-9
D: NA
length: 15
J: TRBJ1-5

DNA: TGTGCCAGCAGACCGGACAGTAACTATGGCTACACCTTC
CDR3: CASRPDSNYGYTF
size: NA
V: TRBV7-9
D: NA
length: 13
J: TRBJ1-2

DNA: TGTGCCAGCAGTGAACTAAGGGAGCGGAATTCACCCCTCCACTTT
CDR3: CASSELRERNSPLHF
size: NA
V: TRBV2
D: NA
length: 15
J: TRBJ1-6

DNA: TGTGCCTGGAGTGTAGGGTGGCAGGCGATTACTGGAAACACCATATATTTT
CDR3: CAWSVGWQAITGNTIYF
size: few
V: TRBV30
D: NA
length: 17
J: TRBJ1-3

DNA: TGTGCTCGTAAGGGGGCCTCCACAGATACGCAGTATTTT
CDR3: CARKGASTDTQYF
size: large
V: TRBV10-3
D: TRBD1
length: 13
J: TRBJ2-3